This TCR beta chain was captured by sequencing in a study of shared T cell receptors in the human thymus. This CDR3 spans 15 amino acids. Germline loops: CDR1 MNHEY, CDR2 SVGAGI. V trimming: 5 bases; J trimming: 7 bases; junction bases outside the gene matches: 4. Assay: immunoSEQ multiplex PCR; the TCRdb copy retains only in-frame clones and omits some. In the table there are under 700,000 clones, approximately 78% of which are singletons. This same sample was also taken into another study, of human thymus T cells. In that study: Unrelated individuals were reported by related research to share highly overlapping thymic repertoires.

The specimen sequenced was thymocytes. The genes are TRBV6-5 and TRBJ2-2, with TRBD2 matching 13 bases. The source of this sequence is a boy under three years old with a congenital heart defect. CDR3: CASSGTSGKVGELFF. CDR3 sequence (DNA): TGTGCCAGCAGTGGGACTAGCGGGAAGGTCGGGGAGCTGTTTTTT.